The 23 T cell receptor beta chains reported below all come from one sample, sequenced in a study of cytomegalovirus exposure and HLA in healthy donors. Primers: 60 Vbeta forward and 13 Jbeta reverse. Some clones are missing from TCRdb's copy, which holds only in-frame ones; the method was immunoSEQ multiplex PCR. The profile covers about 200,000 clones, with approximately 80% appearing a single time and about 3% taken by the ten largest. Sequenced input: PBMCs. All receptors derive from a man aged 25-40 years in good health and CMV-seronegative.

V gene TRBV6-6 combines with J gene TRBJ1-5; 9 bases agree with TRBD1. Trimming took 6 bases from V and 7 from J; bases not matched to a gene: 13. The CDR3 sequence is 16 residues long. Germline CDR1 and CDR2: MNHNY and SVGAGI (reference sequence). In DNA form, the CDR3 reads TGTGCCAGCAGATTAATACAGGGGGCGGGAGGACAGCCCCAGCATTTT. It translates to CASRLIQGAGGQPQHF.

This clone was recorded a few times. The chain uses TRBV10-3 and TRBJ1-2, with TRBD1 identical over 7 bases. Germline V gene data show CDR1 as ENHRY and CDR2 as SYGVKD. The CDR3 runs to 13 residues. The V segment lost 4 bases and the J segment 2 bases; nucleotides outside the gene matches: 1. CDR3 DNA sequence: TGTGCCATCAGTGTAGGGGGCAACTATGGCTACACCTTC. Its protein is CAISVGGNYGYTF.

J is TRBJ2-7 and V is TRBV5-1, with 9 nucleotides matching TRBD1. This CDR3 has 17 amino acids. Germline CDR1 SGHRS, CDR2 YFSETQ. Trimming cost V 5 bases and J 4 bases; bases outside gene matches: 16. The CDR3 spells CASSWTLPGQGRYEQYF. DNA of the CDR3: TGCGCCAGCAGTTGGACTTTACCGGGACAGGGAAGGTACGAGCAGTACTTC. The full variable domain, with the rest looked up from reference TRBV5-1 and TRBJ2-7, is KAGVTQTPRYLIKTRGQQVTLSCSPISGHRSVSWYQQTPGQGLQFLFEYFSETQRNKGNFPGRFSGRQFSNSRSEMNVSTLELGDSALYLCASSWTLPGQGRYEQYFGPGTRLTVT.

The DNA for the CDR3 is TGTGCCAGCAGGGATACAGGGGTCTCTGAAGCTTTCTTT. Protein product: CASRDTGVSEAFF. V gene TRBV6-6 combines with J gene TRBJ1-1; 7 bases agree with TRBD1. The trim removed 6 bases at V and 6 bases at J, leaving 7 bases unmatched. CDR3 length: 13 amino acids. The germline V gene encodes CDR1 MNHNY and CDR2 SVGAGI (reference sequence).

V gene TRBV9 combines with J gene TRBJ2-7, with 9 bases matching TRBD1. CDR1 SGDLS and CDR2 YYNGEE come from the germline V gene. Unmatched junction bases numbered 1, after V lost 0 bases and J lost 3 bases. The CDR3 extends over 14 amino acids. CDR3 loop: CASSVATGGYEQYF. In nucleotides, the CDR3 is TGTGCCAGCAGCGTAGCGACAGGGGGCTACGAGCAGTACTTC.

A few counts support this clone. V usage is TRBV7-2 and J usage is TRBJ1-2, with D perhaps matching TRBD1 (5 bases). The CDR3 runs to 14 residues. Germline V lookup: CDR1 SGHTA, CDR2 FQGNSA. The V end lost 1 base, the J end lost 7 bases, and 13 bases lay between the germline ends. The CDR3 protein is CASSLEQGVTGYTF. For the CDR3, the DNA is TGTGCCAGCAGCTTAGAACAAGGGGTGACTGGCTACACCTTC. Filled out from reference TRBV7-2 and TRBJ1-2, the complete variable domain reads GAGVSQSPSNKVTEKGKDVELRCDPISGHTALYWYRQSLGQGLEFLIYFQGNSAPDKSGLPSDRFSAERTGGSVSTLTIQRTQQEDSAVYLCASSLEQGVTGYTFGSGTRLTVV.

The rearrangement joins TRBV19 to TRBJ1-1, with 8 bases lining up with TRBD1. This CDR3 region has 15 residues. V gave up 3 bases and J gave up 5 bases; unmatched junction bases: 8. CDR1 is LNHDA and CDR2 is SQIVND in the germline V gene (reference sequence). CDR3 DNA sequence: TGTGCCAGTAGTATCGTCCCAGGGGGCTATACTGAAGCTTTCTTT. Its protein is CASSIVPGGYTEAFF. Looking up the rest from reference TRBV19 and TRBJ1-1 gives the full variable domain: DGGITQSPKYLFRKEGQNVTLSCEQNLNHDAMYWYRQDPGQGLRLIYYSQIVNDFQKGDIAEGYSVSREKKESFPLTVTSAQKNPTAFYLCASSIVPGGYTEAFFGQGTRLTVV.

As for this clone: Other DNA sequences within the sample encode an identical CDR3. The DNA for the CDR3 is TGTGCCATCAGTGGGACAGGGGGAGAGACCCAGTACTTC. Translated, it gives CAISGTGGETQYF. The chain joins TRBV10-3 to TRBJ2-5; 10 nucleotides agree with TRBD1. Unmatched junction bases numbered 0, after V lost 4 bases and J lost 4 bases. The germline V gene has CDR1 ENHRY and CDR2 SYGVKD. CDR3 length: 13 residues.

The chain joins TRBV18 to TRBJ2-3, with 9 nucleotides matching TRBD1. This CDR3 has 17 residues. Trimming took 3 bases from V and 1 from J; bases not matched to a gene: 8. Germline CDR1 and CDR2: KGHSH and LQKENI. CDR3 coding DNA: TGTGCCAGCTCACCTTTAGGGACAGGGCTCGGCACAGATACGCAGTATTTT. This codes for CASSPLGTGLGTDTQYF.

V and J are TRBV25-1 and TRBJ2-1, with 7 bases lining up with TRBD1. CDR1 is MGHDK, CDR2 SYGVNS, per germline. The CDR3 has 15 residues. V lost 7 bases, J lost 7 bases, and 13 bases stayed unmatched. The CDR3 loop reads CASMDPRQGINEQFF. The CDR3 DNA reads as TGTGCCAGCATGGATCCGAGACAGGGCATTAATGAGCAGTTCTTC. Full variable domain (rest looked up from reference TRBV25-1 and TRBJ2-1): EADIYQTPRYLVIGTGKKITLECSQTMGHDKMYWYQQDPGMELHLIHYSYGVNSTEKGDLSSESTVSRIRTEHFPLTLESARPSHTSQYLCASMDPRQGINEQFFGPGTRLTVL.

V and J are TRBV6-5 and TRBJ1-1; 9 nucleotides agree with TRBD1. The CDR3 loop spans 15 amino acids. Trimming took 6 bases from V and 3 from J; bases not matched to a gene: 8. Germline lookup yields CDR1 MNHEY and CDR2 SVGAGI. The CDR3 here is CASSNPRTGDTEAFF. DNA of the CDR3: TGTGCCAGCAGCAACCCTCGGACAGGGGACACTGAAGCTTTCTTT.

J is TRBJ1-2 and V is TRBV6-1; D possibly corresponds to TRBD1 (6 bases). The germline CDR1 and CDR2 sequences are MNHNS and SASEGT. The CDR3 has 14 amino acids. The CDR3 protein is CGVGGTPPGYGYTF. CDR3 DNA: TGTGGGGTAGGGGGAACACCCCCGGGATATGGCTACACCTTC.

This chain joins TRBV4-2 and TRBJ2-1; TRBD2 might be the D (5 bases). The CDR3 sequence is 13 residues long. CDR1 is LGHNA, CDR2 YNFKEQ, per germline. Deletions cut 1 base from V and 9 bases from J, with 10 bases between. The CDR3 spells CASSQARGSEQFF. The CDR3 DNA reads as TGTGCCAGCAGCCAAGCTCGGGGTTCTGAGCAGTTCTTC.

The genes are TRBV19 and TRBJ1-2; D remains unclear. Trimming left V 6 bases short and J 2 bases short, with 13 bases between. Germline CDR1 reads LNHDA; CDR2 reads SQIVND (reference sequence). The CDR3 sequence is 14 residues long. CDR3 protein: CASSVSSRNYGYTF. The CDR3 DNA is TGTGCCAGTAGCGTCTCGTCCAGGAACTATGGCTACACCTTC.

The chain combines TRBV5-5 with TRBJ2-2; 8 positions agree with TRBD1. Germline V lookup: CDR1 SGHKS, CDR2 YYEKEE (reference sequence). The CDR3 has 18 amino acids. Germline trimming cut 4 bases from V and 6 bases from J; bases unmatched to any gene: 17. DNA of the CDR3: TGTGCCAGCAGCCCACGCGCAGGGACAGGAGGATTCGCCGGGGAGCTGTTTTTT. It specifies CASSPRAGTGGFAGELFF.

This clone was detected only a few times. This chain links TRBV19 with TRBJ2-1, with 12 bases aligning to TRBD2. The germline V gene has CDR1 LNHDA and CDR2 SQIVND (reference sequence). V shed 5 bases and J 5 bases; nucleotides not matched to a gene: 7. CDR3 length: 16 residues. The CDR3 loop is CASSRASGGVNNEQFF. CDR3 nucleotide sequence: TGTGCCAGTAGTCGGGCTAGCGGGGGGGTAAACAATGAGCAGTTCTTC.

This clone was seen more than once but under ten times. The V call is TRBV7-9, the J call TRBJ2-1; 13 nucleotides match TRBD2. The CDR3 totals 16 residues. V lost 5 bases and J lost 4; bases outside the gene matches: 5. Germline V lookup: CDR1 SEHNR, CDR2 FQNEAQ (reference sequence). In DNA, the CDR3 is TGTGCCAGCAGCCTGACTAGCGGGGGGTCTTACAATGAGCAGTTCTTC. The encoded protein is CASSLTSGGSYNEQFF.

The rearrangement joins TRBV28 to TRBJ1-2, with D possibly being TRBD1 (5 bases). This CDR3 contains 15 residues. Germline V CDR1 and CDR2: MDHEN, SYDVKM. Trimming took 2 bases from V and 3 from J, leaving 13 bases between them. CDR3 in DNA: TGTGCCAGCAGTTTAATGGCCAGGGTTGACTATGGCTACACCTTC. Residues: CASSLMARVDYGYTF.

This clone turned up a few times. This chain connects TRBV9 to TRBJ2-2; 8 positions match TRBD1. This CDR3 is built from 18 residues. Looked up from germline, CDR1 is SGDLS and CDR2 is YYNGEE. V trimming: 3 bases; J trimming: 5 bases; junction bases outside the gene matches: 15. The CDR3 coding sequence is TGTGCCAGCAGCGCAGGACAGGGTACATCTGTAGGAACCGGGGAGCTGTTTTTT. Translated: CASSAGQGTSVGTGELFF.

This clone came up a few times. The CDR3 loop is CASSMMGQREQYF. The CDR3 DNA reads as TGTGCCAGTAGTATGATGGGACAGCGGGAGCAGTACTTC. The rearrangement uses TRBV19 and TRBJ2-7; 7 bases agree with TRBD1. V lost 3 bases and J lost 7; bases outside the gene matches: 6. The CDR3 is made up of 13 amino acids. Germline V lookup: CDR1 LNHDA, CDR2 SQIVND (reference sequence). The full variable domain, completed using reference TRBV19 and TRBJ2-7, is DGGITQSPKYLFRKEGQNVTLSCEQNLNHDAMYWYRQDPGQGLRLIYYSQIVNDFQKGDIAEGYSVSREKKESFPLTVTSAQKNPTAFYLCASSMMGQREQYFGPGTRLTVT.

The rearrangement uses TRBV10-3 and TRBJ1-3; a possible D gene is TRBD1 (6 bases). Germline V lookup: CDR1 ENHRY, CDR2 SYGVKD. The CDR3 totals 12 residues. Trimming took off 4 bases at V and 8 bases at J, with 9 bases between the two ends. The CDR3 coding sequence is TGTGCCATCAGTGTAGAGGGGGACACCATATATTTT. It specifies CAISVEGDTIYF.

The genes are TRBV6-6 and TRBJ1-4; a weak D match, TRBD1 (5 bases). Looked up from germline, CDR1 is MNHNY and CDR2 is SVGAGI (reference sequence). Trimming removed 2 bases from V and 2 bases from J, with 6 bases in between. The CDR3 contains 14 residues. The CDR3 protein is CASSYGGTNEKLFF. CDR3 in DNA: TGTGCCAGCAGTTACGGGGGGACTAATGAAAAACTGTTTTTT.

The J gene is TRBJ2-3, the V gene TRBV7-9; tentative D call: TRBD2 (5 bases). Germline assignment: CDR1 SEHNR and CDR2 FQNEAQ (reference sequence). V was pared by 1 base and J by 0 bases, with 11 bases between. The CDR3 totals 16 residues. In DNA form, the CDR3 reads TGTGCCAGCAGCTTAGGCCCCCGGGGTAGCACAGATACGCAGTATTTT. The encoded protein is CASSLGPRGSTDTQYF.